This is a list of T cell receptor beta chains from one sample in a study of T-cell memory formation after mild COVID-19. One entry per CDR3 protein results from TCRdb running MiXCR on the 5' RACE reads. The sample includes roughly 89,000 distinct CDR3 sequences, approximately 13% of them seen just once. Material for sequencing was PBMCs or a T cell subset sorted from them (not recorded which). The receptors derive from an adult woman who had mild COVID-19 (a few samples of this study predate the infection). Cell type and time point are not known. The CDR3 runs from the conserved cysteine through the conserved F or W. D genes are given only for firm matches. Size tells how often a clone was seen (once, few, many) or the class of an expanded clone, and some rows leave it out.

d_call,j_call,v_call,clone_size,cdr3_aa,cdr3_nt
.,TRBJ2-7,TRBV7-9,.,CASSPLRGYEQYF,TGTGCCAGCAGCCCCCTCCGGGGGTACGAGCAGTACTTC
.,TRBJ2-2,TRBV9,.,CASEDSRRPGELFF,TGTGCCTCCGAGGACTCTCGGCGGCCCGGGGAGCTGTTTTTT
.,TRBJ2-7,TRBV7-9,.,CASNPTGRYEQYF,TGTGCCAGCAATCCTACAGGGAGATACGAGCAGTACTTC
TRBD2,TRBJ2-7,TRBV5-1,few,CASSPGYSGGPYEQYF,TGCGCCAGCAGCCCCGGTTACAGCGGGGGCCCCTACGAGCAGTACTTC
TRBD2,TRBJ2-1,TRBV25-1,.,CASSEGLAGAYNEQFF,TGTGCCAGCAGTGAAGGGCTAGCGGGAGCCTACAATGAGCAGTTCTTC
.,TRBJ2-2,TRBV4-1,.,CASSQVNRRLDTGELFF,TGCGCCAGCAGCCAAGTTAACAGACGATTGGACACCGGGGAGCTGTTTTTT
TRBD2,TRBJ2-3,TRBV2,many,CASSDRREGMGDTQYF,TGTGCCAGCAGTGATCGGCGGGAGGGCATGGGAGATACGCAGTATTTT
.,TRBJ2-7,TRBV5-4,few,CASSPMTGTTYEQYF,TGTGCCAGCAGCCCGATGACCGGGACGACCTACGAGCAGTACTTC
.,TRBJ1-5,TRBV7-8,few,CASSLGEGNQPQHF,TGTGCCAGCAGCTTAGGGGAGGGCAATCAGCCCCAGCATTTT
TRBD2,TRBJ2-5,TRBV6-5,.,CASSYSEGLAGVGETQYF,TGTGCCAGCAGTTACTCGGAAGGACTAGCGGGAGTTGGTGAGACCCAGTACTTC
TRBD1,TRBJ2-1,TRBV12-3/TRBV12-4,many,CASSSGGRRNEQFF,TGTGCCAGCAGTTCAGGGGGCAGGAGGAATGAGCAGTTCTTC
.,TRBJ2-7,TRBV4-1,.,CASSQEGGSHSYEQYF,TGCGCCAGCAGCCAAGAGGGGGGCAGCCACTCCTACGAGCAGTACTTC
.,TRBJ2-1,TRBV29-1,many,CSVEVGNGWDNEQFF,TGCAGCGTTGAAGTAGGGAACGGTTGGGACAATGAGCAGTTCTTC
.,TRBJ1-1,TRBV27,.,CASSLGAGSLTEAFF,TGTGCCAGCAGTTTAGGGGCAGGGAGTTTGACTGAAGCTTTCTTT
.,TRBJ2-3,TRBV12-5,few,CASGLILGTASTDTQYF,TGTGCTAGTGGTTTGATTCTTGGGACGGCGAGCACAGATACGCAGTATTTT
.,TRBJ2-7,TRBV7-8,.,CASRHGLSDEQYF,TGTGCCAGCAGACATGGCCTAAGTGACGAGCAGTACTTC
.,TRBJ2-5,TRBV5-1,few,CASSRGQGQETQYF,TGCGCCAGCAGCCGGGGCCAGGGTCAGGAGACCCAGTACTTC
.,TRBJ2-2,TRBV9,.,CASSGLRSPNTGELFF,TGTGCCAGCAGCGGTCTCCGCAGCCCGAACACCGGGGAGCTGTTTTTT
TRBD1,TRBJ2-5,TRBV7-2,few,CASSSDRGLKETQYF,TGTGCCAGCAGCTCGGACAGGGGTTTGAAAGAGACCCAGTACTTC
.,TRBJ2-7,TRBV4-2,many,CASSQIHGDSYEQYF,TGTGCCAGCAGCCAAATCCACGGGGACTCCTACGAGCAGTACTTC
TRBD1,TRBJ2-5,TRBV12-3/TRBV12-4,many,CASSPPGGSQTQYF,TGTGCCAGCAGCCCCCCAGGGGGCAGTCAGACCCAGTACTTC
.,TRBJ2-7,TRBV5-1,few,CASSDSRHREPYEQYF,TGCGCCAGCAGCGATTCGCGGCACCGGGAGCCCTACGAGCAGTACTTC
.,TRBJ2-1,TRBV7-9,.,CASSLGLGYNEQFF,TGTGCCAGCAGCTTAGGGTTAGGCTACAATGAGCAGTTCTTC
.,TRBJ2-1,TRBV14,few,CASSPLPSGGAGLRSSYNEQFF,TGTGCCAGCAGCCCACTACCGAGTGGGGGAGCAGGGCTCAGGAGCTCCTACAATGAGCAGTTCTTC
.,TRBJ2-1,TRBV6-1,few,CASRRTVGISYNEQFF,TGTGCCAGCAGGAGGACAGTAGGAATCTCCTACAATGAGCAGTTCTTC
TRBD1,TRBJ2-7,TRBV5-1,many,CASSSPGQGTYEQYF,TGCGCCAGCAGCTCGCCGGGACAGGGAACCTACGAGCAGTACTTC
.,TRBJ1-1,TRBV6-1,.,CASSEARATEAFF,TGTGCCAGCAGTGAGGCTCGAGCCACTGAAGCTTTCTTT
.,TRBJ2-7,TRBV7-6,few,CASSLYENSYEQYF,TGTGCCAGCAGCTTATACGAGAACTCCTACGAGCAGTACTTC
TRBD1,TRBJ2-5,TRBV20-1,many,CSARTGEVRETQYF,TGCAGTGCTAGGACAGGGGAGGTGCGAGAGACCCAGTACTTC
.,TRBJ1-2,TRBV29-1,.,CSVTGHIKWGYTF,TGCAGCGTGACGGGACATATTAAGTGGGGCTACACCTTC
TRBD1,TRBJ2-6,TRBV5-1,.,CASSFWTGDGNVLTF,TGCGCCAGCAGCTTCTGGACAGGGGACGGCAACGTCCTGACTTTC
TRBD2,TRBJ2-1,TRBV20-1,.,CSARDLVTSGGVSYNEQFF,TGCAGTGCTAGAGATCTTGTTACTAGCGGGGGGGTCTCCTACAATGAGCAGTTCTTC
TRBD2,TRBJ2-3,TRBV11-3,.,CASSPRSGTNTDTQYF,TGTGCCAGCAGCCCTCGTAGCGGGACGAACACAGATACGCAGTATTTT